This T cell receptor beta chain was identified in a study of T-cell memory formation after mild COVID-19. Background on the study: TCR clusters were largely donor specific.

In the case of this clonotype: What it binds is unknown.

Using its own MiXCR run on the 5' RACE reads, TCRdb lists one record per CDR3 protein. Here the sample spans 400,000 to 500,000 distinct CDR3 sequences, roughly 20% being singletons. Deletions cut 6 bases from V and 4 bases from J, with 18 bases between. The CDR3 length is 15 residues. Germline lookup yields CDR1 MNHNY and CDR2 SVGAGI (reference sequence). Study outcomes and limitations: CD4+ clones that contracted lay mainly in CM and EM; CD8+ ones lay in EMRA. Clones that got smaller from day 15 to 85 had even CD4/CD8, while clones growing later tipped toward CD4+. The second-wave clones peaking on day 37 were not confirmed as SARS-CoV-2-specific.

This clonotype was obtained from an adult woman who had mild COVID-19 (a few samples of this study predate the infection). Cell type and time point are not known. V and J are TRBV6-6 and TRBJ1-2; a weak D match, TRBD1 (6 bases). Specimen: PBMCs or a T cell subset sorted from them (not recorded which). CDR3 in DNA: TGTGCCAGCAGAACCCGGACAGCCCGAAGCTATGGCTACACCTTC. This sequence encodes CASRTRTARSYGYTF.